The text below deals with one TCR beta chain. TCRdb's copy holds only in-frame clones and misses some; the assay was immunoSEQ multiplex PCR. Here the sample spans about 40,000 clones, 90% to 95% being singletons. The entry originates in a study of T cell changes during pregnancy in multiple sclerosis. The CDR3 runs to 16 residues. The V gene lost 5 bases and the J gene lost 3 bases, with 18 bases spanning the gap. CDR1 is SEHNR, CDR2 FQNEAQ, per germline (reference sequence). The chain uses TRBV7-9 and TRBJ2-3; tentative D call: TRBD1 (6 bases). Material: peripheral blood, obtained before pregnancy. This TCR was recovered from a female donor with multiple sclerosis, enrolled in a pregnancy study. The CDR3 loop is CASSPQGSLSTDTQYF. The CDR3 nucleotides read TGTGCCAGCAGCCCACAGGGATCCCTGAGTACAGATACGCAGTATTTT.